This note documents a single T cell receptor beta chain sequence. The junction and the germline gene differ at one end; a read error may be behind it. This sample is part of a study of Graves' ophthalmopathy and Graves' hyperthyroidism. Uncontrolled infections, pregnancy, lactation or other autoimmune diseases led to patient exclusion. Amplification of TCR beta CDR3 regions used RNA transcripts. HTBI primers were used in a first-round RT-PCR, which preceded a second-round multiplex PCR. TCRdb re-called the multiplex PCR reads with MiXCR, one entry per CDR3 protein. The profile shows over a million distinct CDR3 sequences, roughly 35% of them singletons. The CDR3 is made up of 15 amino acids. Germline V gene lookup returns CDR1 ENHRY and CDR2 SYGVKD.

The V and J genes are TRBV10-3 and TRBJ1-5, with 8 nucleotides matching TRBD1. The specimen sequenced was peripheral blood or thyroid tissue (not recorded which). The receptor was derived from an adult man with Graves' hyperthyroidism. The CDR3 bases are TGTGCCAGCAGTTCATGGACAGGGTTAAATCAGCCCCAGCATTTT. Amino acids: CASSSWTGLNQPQHF.